This T cell receptor (beta chain) originates from a study of a mutant IDH1 vaccine in newly diagnosed glioma (dated by TCRdb to about 2021). Context from the whole study: Patients were given eight vaccinations, in weeks 1, 3, 5, 7, 11, 15, 19 and 23, which matched visits V03 through V10. Vaccination was initiated 4-6 weeks after radiotherapy alone, or concurrently with temozolomide cycles in the chemotherapy-containing groups. Of the approximately 34 treated patients, roughly 60% were male and around 40% were female, and a mean age of 40.4 years was recorded. Prior to enrollment, patients had been given standard therapy consisting of radiotherapy alone, temozolomide alone, or radiochemotherapy with temozolomide, with the combination given to most patients. Six visits were used for peripheral blood collection: V03 (baseline), V05, V07, V10, V12 and V13. For exploratory analyses, longitudinal TCRB deep sequencing was carried out in around 26 treated patients wherever samples were available.

The library came from the immunoSEQ multiplex PCR assay. Rearranged TCR beta chain sequences were amplified with the hsTCRB Kit following the manufacturer's protocol. An Illumina MiSeq was used to sequence the TCRB libraries. The study's own analysis went as follows. Demultiplexing, trimming and gene mapping were performed with the kit vendor's proprietary platform. TCRdb took this table from immuneACCESS and kept in-frame rearrangements with V and J called. Such tables lack part of the clones; where checked against another copy, unresolved V genes explain under half of the gap, and the rest is unexplained. D and trimming were read from the DNA, whereas the V and J calls and clone size are those reported in that table. In all, the sample holds some 80,000 clones, and approximately 85% of those were seen once. Of the sample, 0.7% to 0.95% falls within the top ten clones. V is shortened by 7 bases, J by 2 bases, and the region joining them spans 9 bases. Measured from the cysteine to the phenylalanine, the CDR3 is 14 residues long. Only the CDR3 part of the read is kept: 42 bases, read in frame from the first base. For CDR1 and CDR2, the germline V gene lists SNHLY and FYNNEI.

This clone was recorded a few times. Its antigen is currently not known. No clone much larger than this one lies a single base away; base qualities are absent. Per the publication, the time point label means: week 23, last vaccination. Each vaccine dose was 300 ug of a 20-mer mutant IDH1 peptide in Montanide, given subcutaneously with topical imiquimod. All donors had newly diagnosed IDH1-mutant astrocytomas of WHO grade 3 or 4 that showed loss of nuclear ATRX. The samples were drawn from NOA16, a multicentre, single-arm, open-label phase I trial in Germany that tested a mutant IDH1 peptide vaccine in humans for the first time. The DNeasy Blood and Tissue Kit was used to extract genomic DNA from EDTA blood for TCRB sequencing. Points the paper makes about the study in general: Changes in the top peripheral T cell clonotypes picked up by TCRB sequencing did not appear to be linked to pseudoprogression. Immune responses induced by the vaccine were seen in approximately 93% of patients across multiple MHC alleles. Selection of PBMC samples for TCRB deep sequencing was based on availability. The authors noted that analyses of patient blood samples could not be reproduced because of sample limitations.

The sequence came from a woman aged 50 to 60 with glioma. The sample here was PBMCs, taken from a glioma patient whose treatment included an IDH1 peptide vaccine. The chain couples TRBV2 to TRBJ2-6, with the D segment identity uncertain. The CDR3 reads CASTESPGANVLTF. The DNA sequence follows: TGTGCCAGCACCGAAAGTCCTGGGGCCAACGTCCTGACTTTC.